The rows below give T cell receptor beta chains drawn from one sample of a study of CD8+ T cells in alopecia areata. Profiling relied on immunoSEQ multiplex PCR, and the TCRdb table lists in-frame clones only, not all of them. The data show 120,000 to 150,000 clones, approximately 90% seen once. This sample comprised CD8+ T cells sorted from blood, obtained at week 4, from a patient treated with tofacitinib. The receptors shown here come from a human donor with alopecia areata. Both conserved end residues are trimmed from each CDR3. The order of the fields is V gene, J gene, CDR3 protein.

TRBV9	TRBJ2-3	ASSVEGTSTDTQY
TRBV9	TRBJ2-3	ASSFAGGTDTQY
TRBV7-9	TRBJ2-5	ASSFISETQY
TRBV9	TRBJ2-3	ASSVGKDTQY
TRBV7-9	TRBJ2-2	ASSPLTGELF
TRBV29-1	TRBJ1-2	SVEARGGST
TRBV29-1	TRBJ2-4	SVTRDNRNIQY
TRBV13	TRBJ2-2	ASSGGTSGYTGELF
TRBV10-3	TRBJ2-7	AISVTRGHPPYEQY
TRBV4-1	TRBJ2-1	ASSQELNVYEQF
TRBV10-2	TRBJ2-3	ASSEGGQGRTDTQY
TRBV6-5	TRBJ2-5	ASSNPTGGGETQY
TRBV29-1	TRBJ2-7	SVEVPGGAYEQY
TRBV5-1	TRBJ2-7	ASSLTSGYEQY
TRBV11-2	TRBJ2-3	ASSLGDWDSPDTQY
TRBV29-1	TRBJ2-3	SAREDTQY
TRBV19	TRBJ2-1	ASSILAGKNEQF
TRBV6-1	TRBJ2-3	ASSGELLHRGRLDTQY
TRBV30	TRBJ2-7	AWRERAGYEQY
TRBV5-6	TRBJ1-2	ASSFEGPDYGYT
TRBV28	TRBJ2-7	ASSSRTGSYEQY
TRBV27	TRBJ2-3	ASSFRDFSSTDTQY
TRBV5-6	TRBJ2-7	ASSQSGTETYEQY
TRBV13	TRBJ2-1	ASSSEAGRSYNEQF
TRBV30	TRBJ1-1	AWRVPSYRVLDQAF
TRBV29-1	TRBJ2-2	SVNGGKNTGELF
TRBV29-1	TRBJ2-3	SVVTEGARQEHRRDTQY
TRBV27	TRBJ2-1	ASTGGAAYNEQF
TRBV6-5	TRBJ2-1	ASSYPGQGYNEQF
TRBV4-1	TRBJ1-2	ASSQVGSNYGYT
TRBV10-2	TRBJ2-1	ASSVRGSSYNEQF
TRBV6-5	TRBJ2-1	ASSFPGDYNEQF
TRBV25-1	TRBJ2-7	ASSEGLGGNEQY
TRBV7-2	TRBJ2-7	ASSLYSTSSSYEQY
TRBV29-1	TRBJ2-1	SVGTSGVNEQF
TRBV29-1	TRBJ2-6	SVYRTKPSGANVLT
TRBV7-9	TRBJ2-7	ASSSTIDRGYEQY
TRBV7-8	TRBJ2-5	ASTNDRQETQY
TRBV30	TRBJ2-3	ACEVAGKTDTQY
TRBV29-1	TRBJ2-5	SVVGGWETQY
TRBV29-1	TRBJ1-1	SVPGGARGAF
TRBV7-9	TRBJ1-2	ATPWGTADRPNGYT
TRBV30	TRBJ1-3	AWSLGLSGNTIY
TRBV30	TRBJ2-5	AWKERTSWETQY
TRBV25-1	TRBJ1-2	ASSEFKAYYGYT
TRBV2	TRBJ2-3	ASSEATSRSTDTQY
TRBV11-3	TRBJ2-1	ASSLGQGWEQF
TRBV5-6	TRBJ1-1	ASSLSQRGGETEAF
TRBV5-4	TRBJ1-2	ASSLVGAPNYGYT
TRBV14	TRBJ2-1	ASSHFGGGEIRNEQF
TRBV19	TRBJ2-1	ASRGNKGSYYNEQF
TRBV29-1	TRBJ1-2	SVEDRIDRGYT
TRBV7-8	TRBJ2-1	ASSRRGRGSYNEQF
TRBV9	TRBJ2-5	ASSADLWGNQETQY
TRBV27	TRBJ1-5	ASSLFRDDQPQH
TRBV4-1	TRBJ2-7	ASSQGLAGVQDEQY
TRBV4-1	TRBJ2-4	ASSQEEDQNIQY
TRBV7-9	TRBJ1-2	ASSPPADHYT
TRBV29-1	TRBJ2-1	SVESPKVTNEQF